These T cell receptor beta chains were read from a single sample in a study of blood T cell repertoires in COVID-19. Generated by immunoSEQ multiplex PCR, the TCRdb table keeps only in-frame clones and is missing some. The table shows about 260,000 clones, with 88% occurring only once. What was sequenced was peripheral blood. All receptors derive from a man aged 55-75 years who had recovered from COVID-19. Each CDR3 is given with its conserved first and last residue. The D gene is left open where the match is weak. Clone size appears in some rows only: once, few, many, or a class for an expanded clone.

j_call v_call clone_size d_call cdr3_aa cdr3_nt
TRBJ2-4 TRBV1 NA NA CTSSQDLAGGFGKNIQYF TGCACCAGCAGCCAAGATCTTGCCGGGGGATTCGGCAAAAACATTCAGTACTTC
TRBJ2-3 TRBV19 NA TRBD2 CASSIVASGNTDTQYF TGTGCCAGTAGTATAGTGGCTAGCGGGAACACAGATACGCAGTATTTT
TRBJ2-7 TRBV9 NA TRBD2 CASSVDGTRYYEQYF TGTGCCAGCAGCGTAGATGGGACTAGGTATTACGAGCAGTACTTC
TRBJ1-4 TRBV3-1/TRBV3-2 NA TRBD1 CASSRWTGAESNEKLFF TGTGCCAGCAGCCGATGGACAGGGGCCGAATCTAATGAAAAACTGTTTTTT
TRBJ2-3 TRBV5-1 NA TRBD2 CASGGTSGGTDTQYF TGCGCCAGCGGGGGGACTAGCGGGGGCACAGATACGCAGTATTTT
TRBJ2-1 TRBV4-1 NA TRBD2 CASSHLTSGGAGNEQFF TGCGCCAGCAGCCATCTCACTAGCGGGGGGGCAGGTAATGAGCAGTTCTTC
TRBJ1-1 TRBV7-3 NA NA CASSLNAVNTEAFF TGTGCCAGCAGCTTAAATGCGGTGAACACTGAAGCTTTCTTT
TRBJ2-3 TRBV7-2 NA TRBD1 CASSPRTGFSTQYF TGTGCCAGCAGCCCCCGGACAGGTTTTTCTACGCAGTATTTT
TRBJ2-1 TRBV3-1/TRBV3-2 NA NA CASSPYQTGHREQFF TGTGCCAGCAGTCCATACCAGACAGGCCACCGTGAGCAGTTCTTC
TRBJ1-1 TRBV9 NA NA CASSVGPETEAFF TGTGCCAGCAGCGTAGGGCCGGAGACGGAAGCTTTCTTT
TRBJ2-5 TRBV29-1 few TRBD1 CSARGQDQETQYF TGCAGCGCTAGGGGACAGGACCAAGAGACCCAGTACTTC
TRBJ2-7 TRBV7-9 few TRBD1 CASSFQGAQYF TGTGCCAGCAGCTTCCAGGGGGCGCAGTACTTC
TRBJ1-2 TRBV4-2 NA NA CASTQLPGVERGYTF TGTGCCAGCACCCAACTTCCAGGGGTTGAGAGGGGCTACACCTTC
TRBJ2-7 TRBV5-1 NA TRBD1 CASSVTTQGANSYEQYF TGCGCCAGCAGCGTAACAACACAGGGGGCTAATTCCTACGAGCAGTACTTC
TRBJ2-5 TRBV14 NA TRBD2 CASSQDFLAGGRETQYF TGTGCCAGCAGCCAAGATTTTCTAGCGGGGGGAAGAGAGACCCAGTACTTC
TRBJ1-2 TRBV7-9 NA NA CASSTRTAYGYTF TGTGCCAGCAGCACGCGGACAGCTTATGGCTACACCTTC
TRBJ1-2 TRBV2 NA NA CASSENGGRVDGYTF TGTGCCAGCAGTGAAAATGGGGGCAGGGTGGATGGCTACACCTTC
TRBJ2-6 TRBV7-9 once TRBD1 CASSARDRPNSGANVLTF TGTGCCAGCAGCGCACGGGACAGGCCTAACTCTGGGGCCAACGTCCTGACTTTC
TRBJ1-2 TRBV3-1/TRBV3-2 few NA CASSPGRYGYTF TGTGCCAGCAGCCCGGGTCGTTATGGCTACACCTTC
TRBJ1-1 TRBV30 few NA CAWRRGNTEAFF TGTGCCTGGAGGCGGGGGAACACTGAAGCTTTCTTT
TRBJ2-5 TRBV7-8 few TRBD1 CASSLTAFRDRVKETQYF TGTGCCAGCAGCTTAACCGCCTTCCGGGACAGGGTTAAAGAGACCCAGTACTTC
TRBJ2-1 TRBV27 NA NA CASLPRDTTYNEQFF TGTGCCAGCCTTCCTCGGGACACCACCTACAATGAGCAGTTCTTC
TRBJ1-5 TRBV19 NA NA CASNQGMRFGNQPQHF TGTGCCAGCAACCAGGGGATGAGGTTCGGCAATCAGCCCCAGCATTTT
TRBJ2-2 TRBV7-9 NA NA CASSLGVYTGELFF TGTGCCAGCAGCTTAGGAGTCTACACCGGGGAGCTGTTTTTT
TRBJ1-1 TRBV29-1 few NA CSVDMNTEAFF TGCAGCGTTGACATGAACACTGAAGCTTTCTTT
TRBJ2-5 TRBV30 NA NA CAWSGEQETQYF TGTGCCTGGAGCGGGGAGCAAGAGACCCAGTACTTC
TRBJ2-5 TRBV18 NA NA CASSPRSGVYQETQYF TGTGCCAGCTCACCACGTTCCGGGGTGTACCAAGAGACCCAGTACTTC